The 3 T cell receptor beta chains below come from one sample, sequenced in a study of beta chain features in type 1 diabetes (dated by TCRdb to 2017 to 2018). The library was prepared using the immunoSEQ multiplex PCR assay. The entire isolated RNA was reverse transcribed using the High Capacity cDNA Reverse Transcription Kit, and thus expressed TCRB transcripts were sequenced. This is the immuneACCESS table as TCRdb keeps it, with only in-frame sequences that have V and J called. A part of the clones is gone; compared with another copy, unresolved V genes explain less than half, and the rest is unexplained. This sample comprises about 320,000 clones, about 15% of them detected only once. Approximately 7% of the sample goes to the ten largest clones. Source material: central memory CD4+ T cells from blood. Every receptor here comes from a man in his thirties or forties in good health.

The CDR3 reads CASSSGTNTGELFF. Here the CDR3 DNA reads TGTGCCAGCAGCTCGGGCACTAACACCGGGGAGCTGTTTTTT. The chain is built from TRBV7-9 and TRBJ2-2; D call uncertain. The CDR3 is 14 amino acids. Germline assignment: CDR1 SEHNR and CDR2 FQNEAQ (reference sequence). V was cut by 4 bases and J by 2 bases, with 8 bases left in between.

Ten or more counts support this clone. This CDR3 reads CASSLGRGSSNTQYF. CDR3 nucleotides: TGTGCCAGCAGTCTGGGTCGGGGGAGCTCTAATACGCAGTATTTT. The V gene is TRBV27, the J gene TRBJ2-3, with D maybe TRBD2 (6 bases). The CDR3 is 15 amino acids. Germline V gene data show CDR1 as MNHEY and CDR2 as SMNVEV (reference sequence). Trimming shortened V by 5 bases and J by 7 bases, and 19 bases separated the two germline ends.

This clone was found a few times. V usage is TRBV28 and J usage is TRBJ1-3; no definite D call. The ends were cut back, 1 base at V and 9 bases at J, with 13 bases in the middle. CDR3 size: 14 residues. CDR1 is MDHEN, CDR2 SYDVKM, per germline. CDR3 region: CASSLSHSGGTIYF. The CDR3 coding sequence is TGTGCCAGCAGTTTATCCCATTCAGGTGGCACCATATATTTT.